These 22 T cell receptor beta chains share one sample of origin, sequenced in a study of CD8+CD57+ T cells in acquired aplastic anemia (dated by TCRdb to the late 2010s). The instrument was an Illumina HiSeq 2000. Profiling of TCR beta VDJ combinations and CDR3 sequences used genomic DNA as the template. TCRdb passed the public sequencing reads through fastp at Q25 and MiXCR, retaining productive beta sequences. Entries that share a CDR3 protein sequence are merged under the most common genes and DNA. Counted in this sample were about 180,000 distinct CDR3 sequences; approximately 45% of them appeared once. Approximately 2.9% of the sample is taken by the ten largest. Input material: sorted CD4+, CD8+, or CD8+CD57+ T cells (not recorded which) from PBMCs. These receptors originate from a human donor in good health.

This clonotype has more than one count but fewer than ten. V usage is TRBV20-1 and J usage is TRBJ2-7; a weak D match, TRBD1 (6 bases). CDR1 and CDR2 (germline): DFQATT, SNEGSKA (reference sequence). The CDR3 spans 16 residues. The V end lost 1 base, the J end lost 3 bases, and 19 bases lay between the germline ends. CDR3 sequence: CSARAPMWDTRYEQYF. CDR3 DNA sequence: TGCAGTGCTAGAGCCCCAATGTGGGACACCCGCTACGAGCAGTACTTC.

The chain recombines TRBV15 with TRBJ2-7; D could derive from TRBD1 or TRBD2 (6 bases each). The V end was cut by 0 bases, the J end by 0 bases, with 12 bases between. The V gene's germline CDR1 is LNHNV and CDR2 YYDKDF (reference sequence). The CDR3 has 16 residues. This CDR3 is CATSRDKGGLSYEQYF. CDR3 nucleotide sequence: TGTGCCACCAGCAGAGATAAGGGGGGCCTCTCCTACGAGCAGTACTTC.

The chain combines TRBV2 with TRBJ1-1, with no clear D. V was clipped by 0 bases and J by 0 bases, with 11 bases between them. CDR3 size: 16 residues. Germline V gene lookup returns CDR1 SNHLY and CDR2 FYNNEI. DNA for the CDR3: TGTGCCAGCAGTGAAGCGTCTGAGGTGATGAACACTGAAGCTTTCTTT. Translated: CASSEASEVMNTEAFF.

The chain is built from TRBV2 and TRBJ2-7; 10 positions match TRBD2. The CDR3 extends over 15 amino acids. Germline CDR1 is SNHLY and CDR2 is FYNNEI. Germline trimming cut 3 bases from V and 3 bases from J; bases unmatched to any gene: 5. DNA of the CDR3: TGTGCCAGCAGTGATGCTAGCGGGAGAGGCTACGAGCAGTACTTC. Its protein is CASSDASGRGYEQYF.

The V call is TRBV12-3 or TRBV12-4, the J call TRBJ1-6; D is ambiguous. V was pared by 3 bases and J by 11 bases, with 8 bases between. The CDR3 has 12 residues. CDR3: CASSFGVTPLHF. CDR3 nucleotide sequence: TGTGCCAGCAGTTTTGGGGTAACACCCCTCCACTTT.

The chain couples TRBV10-3 to TRBJ2-5, with 8 bases fitting TRBD2. The CDR3 runs to 16 residues. Trimming removed 6 bases from V and 5 bases from J; junction bases left unmatched: 14. CDR1 is ENHRY, CDR2 SYGVKD, per germline. The DNA of the CDR3 is TGTGCCATCAGCCCCGTTGGTAGCGGGATTCAGGAGACCCAGTACTTC. Amino acids: CAISPVGSGIQETQYF.

Regarding this clonotype: One end of the junction varies from germline; a read error may be responsible. This chain connects TRBV11-2 to TRBJ1-5; D possibly corresponds to TRBD1 (5 bases). The germline V gene has CDR1 SGHAT and CDR2 FQNNGV. This CDR3 contains 13 residues. CDR3 DNA: TGTGCCAGCAGATTAGAGGGGAGCCAGCCCCAGCATTTT. As protein: CASRLEGSQPQHF.

The CDR3 sequence: CATGGGRRQGFTDTQYF. DNA of the CDR3: TGTGCCACAGGAGGTGGGCGGAGACAGGGGTTCACAGATACGCAGTATTTT. The chain has TRBV24-1 and TRBJ2-3; 8 bases match TRBD1. V was pared by 10 bases and J by 2 bases, with 16 bases of the junction left unmatched. The CDR3 covers 17 residues. Germline V lookup: CDR1 KGHDR, CDR2 SFDVKD.

This clonotype was seen ten or more times. The chain combines TRBV7-9 with TRBJ2-3; tentatively, D is TRBD2 (6 bases). Germline V CDR1 and CDR2: SEHNR, FQNEAQ (reference sequence). Trimming removed 1 base from V and 6 bases from J, with 14 bases in between. The CDR3 sequence is 15 residues long. The DNA of the CDR3 is TGTGCCAGCAGCTTAGGGGGACTGAGGATGGATACGCAGTATTTT. Its protein is CASSLGGLRMDTQYF.

A few counts support this clonotype. The chain is built from TRBV10-3 and TRBJ2-7, with TRBD1 matching over 8 bases. V gave up 11 bases and J gave up 2 bases; unmatched junction bases: 11. The CDR3 contains 14 residues. CDR1 is ENHRY, CDR2 SYGVKD, per germline. The CDR3 coding sequence is TGTGCCGTCTCAAACAGGGGGGAAACCTACGAGCAGTACTTC. The encoded protein is CAVSNRGETYEQYF.

At least ten counts were recorded for this clonotype. The chain is built from TRBV29-1 and TRBJ2-6, with unresolved D. The V gene's germline CDR1 is SQVTM and CDR2 ANQGSEA. The CDR3 has 14 amino acids. V lost 4 bases to trimming and J lost 1 base, with 8 bases between them. CDR3 sequence: CSVVWPSGANVLTF. The CDR3 DNA sequence: TGCAGCGTTGTATGGCCATCTGGGGCCAACGTCCTGACTTTC.

The chain recombines TRBV29-1 with TRBJ2-5, with 10 bases matching TRBD2. Germline CDR1 and CDR2: SQVTM and ANQGSEA. After removal of 7 bases from V and 8 bases from J, the junction contained 10 bases not matched to a gene. The CDR3 is made up of 13 amino acids. DNA for the CDR3: TGCAGCGCAGCTAGCGGGAGAAGCAGAACCCAGTACTTC. This encodes CSAASGRSRTQYF.

This clonotype was detected ten times or more. CDR3 coding DNA: TGCGCCAGCAGCCCCGGACAGACCTATGGCTACACCTTC. Translated, it gives CASSPGQTYGYTF. The chain couples TRBV5-1 to TRBJ1-2, with D possibly matching TRBD1 (6 bases). Germline V gene sequence: CDR1 SGHRS, CDR2 YFSETQ. CDR3 length: 13 amino acids. Trimming cost V 4 bases and J 4 bases, with 11 bases left between them.

V gene TRBV2 combines with J gene TRBJ2-3, with D uncertain. V was clipped by 4 bases and J by 0 bases, with 8 bases between them. CDR3 length equals 14 residues. Germline lookup yields CDR1 SNHLY and CDR2 FYNNEI. The CDR3 DNA follows: TGTGCCAGCAGTGTCTGGCAAAGCACAGATACGCAGTATTTT. This encodes CASSVWQSTDTQYF.

J is TRBJ1-2 and V is TRBV29-1; 10 nucleotides line up with TRBD1. Germline V gene lookup returns CDR1 SQVTM and CDR2 ANQGSEA. J was trimmed by 7 bases and V by 6 bases; bases with no gene match: 5. The CDR3 totals 12 residues. CDR3 sequence: CSVAGQGFGYTF. The CDR3 bases are TGCAGCGTGGCGGGACAGGGGTTTGGCTACACCTTC.

With regard to this clonotype: A read error may account for a junction end that differs from germline. The gene calls are TRBV24-1 and TRBJ2-6; D might be TRBD1 (6 bases). The V gene's germline CDR1 is KGHDR and CDR2 SFDVKD. The CDR3 length is 17 residues. CDR3 bases: TGTGCTACCAGTGACAGACAGGTTAACTCTGGGGCCAACGCCCTGACTTTC. Amino acids: CATSDRQVNSGANALTF.

The chain is built from TRBV7-2 and TRBJ2-3, with 11 bases fitting TRBD1. Germline values: CDR1 SGHTA, CDR2 FQGNSA. The CDR3 has 16 amino acids. Trimming removed 0 bases from V and 5 bases from J; junction bases left unmatched: 4. The CDR3 loop reads CASSLADRGQGDTQYF. CDR3 coding DNA: TGTGCCAGCAGCTTAGCGGACAGGGGGCAGGGAGATACGCAGTATTTT.

This chain connects TRBV7-9 to TRBJ2-1, with 10 nucleotides matching TRBD2. The length of the CDR3 is 15 residues. Germline trimming cut 5 bases from V and 7 bases from J; bases unmatched to any gene: 8. Germline loops: CDR1 SEHNR, CDR2 FQNEAQ (reference sequence). The CDR3 protein is CASSPGSGGLNEQFF. As DNA, the CDR3 is TGTGCCAGCAGCCCCGGTAGCGGGGGGCTTAATGAGCAGTTCTTC.

This clonotype was detected ten times or more. The chain has TRBV20-1 and TRBJ2-3; D remains ambiguous. The V and J ends lost 3 bases and 2 bases respectively, with 6 bases between them. From germline, CDR1 is DFQATT and CDR2 SNEGSKA (reference sequence). The CDR3 covers 12 residues. CDR3 sequence reads: CSASSNTDTQYF. CDR3 bases: TGCAGTGCTAGCAGTAACACAGATACGCAGTATTTT.

This clonotype was observed many times. The chain carries TRBV20-1 and TRBJ2-7; 11 bases align to TRBD2. Unmatched junction bases numbered 5, after V lost 7 bases and J lost 6 bases. Germline loops: CDR1 DFQATT, CDR2 SNEGSKA (reference sequence). This CDR3 has 12 residues. The CDR3 sequence: CSGTSGSGEQYF. The CDR3 DNA is TGCAGTGGAACTAGCGGGAGTGGCGAGCAGTACTTC.

Of note for this clonotype: Sequence at one end of the junction differs from germline and may be a read error. The chain is built from TRBV5-1 and TRBJ2-7, with D perhaps TRBD2 (5 bases). CDR3 size: 11 residues. In germline, CDR1 is SGHRS, CDR2 YFSETQ. CDR3 sequence reads: CVSGTNYEQYF. Here the CDR3 DNA reads TGCGTCAGCGGAACCAACTACGAGCAGTACTTC.

The chain has TRBV4-1 and TRBJ1-2; the D is unclear. The CDR3 runs 13 residues. V shed 0 bases and J shed 10 bases, with 12 bases lying between them. CDR1 MGHRA and CDR2 YSYEKL come from the germline V gene. CDR3 protein: CASSQDPRAHYTF. The CDR3 DNA follows: TGCGCCAGCAGCCAAGACCCTAGGGCCCACTACACCTTC.